Listed below are T cell receptor beta chains from one sample, sequenced in a study of early T cells in non-severe SARS-CoV-2 infection. TCRdb ran MiXCR on the 5' RACE reads and lists one entry per CDR3 protein. The data hold around 28,000 distinct CDR3 sequences, with around 5.2% observed a single time. The sample taken for sequencing was whole blood. Every receptor here comes from an adult who was a healthcare worker with PCR-confirmed SARS-CoV-2 infection or an uninfected control (not recorded which). The CDR3 runs from the conserved cysteine through the conserved F or W. The order of the fields is J gene, V gene, CDR3 protein.

j_call: TRBJ2-7; v_call: TRBV5-6; cdr3_aa: CASSLRDSRAHEQYF
j_call: TRBJ2-3; v_call: TRBV12-3/TRBV12-4; cdr3_aa: CASSLGGVSTDTQYF
j_call: TRBJ2-7; v_call: TRBV5-1; cdr3_aa: CASSQSGGPYEQYF
j_call: TRBJ2-7; v_call: TRBV11-2; cdr3_aa: CASSFRGSYEQYF
j_call: TRBJ2-2; v_call: TRBV10-1; cdr3_aa: CASSESFGELFF
j_call: TRBJ1-1; v_call: TRBV5-1; cdr3_aa: CASSPIGGPNTEAFF
j_call: TRBJ1-1; v_call: TRBV18; cdr3_aa: CASSPRGTGKNTEAFF
j_call: TRBJ2-3; v_call: TRBV5-4; cdr3_aa: CASSDRTGADTQYF
j_call: TRBJ2-3; v_call: TRBV15; cdr3_aa: CATSREASWTSGSTDTQYF
j_call: TRBJ2-2; v_call: TRBV9; cdr3_aa: CASSVSGTGETGELFF
j_call: TRBJ1-3; v_call: TRBV9; cdr3_aa: CASSATGDGNTIYF
j_call: TRBJ2-2; v_call: TRBV9; cdr3_aa: CASSVYGPNTGELFF
j_call: TRBJ2-1; v_call: TRBV19; cdr3_aa: CASRERGGLGNEQFF
j_call: TRBJ1-3; v_call: TRBV4-1; cdr3_aa: CASSQGLISGNTIYF
j_call: TRBJ2-3; v_call: TRBV29-1; cdr3_aa: CSVEGGSTDTQYF
j_call: TRBJ2-3; v_call: TRBV29-1; cdr3_aa: CSVDLTDTQYF
j_call: TRBJ2-1; v_call: TRBV5-1; cdr3_aa: CASSLDTGEQFF
j_call: TRBJ2-5; v_call: TRBV6-6; cdr3_aa: CASRDWDRGVKTQYF
j_call: TRBJ2-7; v_call: TRBV7-2; cdr3_aa: CASSSQQEQYF
j_call: TRBJ1-3; v_call: TRBV30; cdr3_aa: CAWGPPRKSSGNTIYF
j_call: TRBJ2-7; v_call: TRBV15; cdr3_aa: CATSTYRGQALYEQYF
j_call: TRBJ2-5; v_call: TRBV5-4; cdr3_aa: CASSWRTGTQETQYF
j_call: TRBJ1-2; v_call: TRBV20-1; cdr3_aa: CSARVAGQGGNGYTF
j_call: TRBJ2-7; v_call: TRBV6-5; cdr3_aa: CASGGTVVYEQYF
j_call: TRBJ2-7; v_call: TRBV7-3; cdr3_aa: CASSPGRTSGRNEQYF
j_call: TRBJ2-3; v_call: TRBV19; cdr3_aa: CASTPHTGDRTDTQYF
j_call: TRBJ1-6; v_call: TRBV24-1; cdr3_aa: CATSDLGQVGFNSPLHF
j_call: TRBJ2-2; v_call: TRBV6-9; cdr3_aa: CASSPTLAPRGTGELFF
j_call: TRBJ2-1; v_call: TRBV6-5; cdr3_aa: CASSYSRHSQYNEQFF
j_call: TRBJ1-4; v_call: TRBV7-9; cdr3_aa: CASSLEGAREKLFF
j_call: TRBJ2-7; v_call: TRBV27; cdr3_aa: CASSLSGDAFFEQYF
j_call: TRBJ2-1; v_call: TRBV14; cdr3_aa: CASSQGRGNPSQFF
j_call: TRBJ2-6; v_call: TRBV7-3; cdr3_aa: CASGPSGANVLTF
j_call: TRBJ2-3; v_call: TRBV5-4; cdr3_aa: CASSFYRTGPSTDTQYF
j_call: TRBJ1-2; v_call: TRBV19; cdr3_aa: CVTKKGPRSGYTF
j_call: TRBJ1-4; v_call: TRBV5-1; cdr3_aa: CASSRQGSLASEKLFF
j_call: TRBJ1-1; v_call: TRBV7-9; cdr3_aa: CASSRDRGHTEAFF
j_call: TRBJ1-2; v_call: TRBV6-5; cdr3_aa: CASSYARQGAYGYTF
j_call: TRBJ1-1; v_call: TRBV7-6; cdr3_aa: CASSLGQGADTEAFF
j_call: TRBJ2-3; v_call: TRBV20-1; cdr3_aa: CSASQTTDTQYF
j_call: TRBJ2-1; v_call: TRBV11-2; cdr3_aa: CASSLDLGADGENEQFF
j_call: TRBJ1-2; v_call: TRBV12-3/TRBV12-4; cdr3_aa: CASSSTVYGYTF
j_call: TRBJ2-7; v_call: TRBV2; cdr3_aa: CASSEGWQYF
j_call: TRBJ1-3; v_call: TRBV11-2; cdr3_aa: CASSLSEGISGNTIYF
j_call: TRBJ2-7; v_call: TRBV6-1; cdr3_aa: CASSEALRIYEQYF
j_call: TRBJ1-1; v_call: TRBV5-1; cdr3_aa: CASSTQTANTEAFF
j_call: TRBJ1-2; v_call: TRBV28; cdr3_aa: CASSLGIGEVGYTF
j_call: TRBJ2-7; v_call: TRBV5-1; cdr3_aa: CASSLLPGPGEDEQYF
j_call: TRBJ2-3; v_call: TRBV14; cdr3_aa: CASSHGSGRLVDTQYF
j_call: TRBJ2-7; v_call: TRBV11-2; cdr3_aa: CASSFLTSGNYEQYF
j_call: TRBJ2-1; v_call: TRBV25-1; cdr3_aa: CASSEGQAHEQFF